The present T cell receptor beta chain was sequenced within a study of T cell responses to AZD1222 COVID-19 vaccine. Here immunoSEQ multiplex PCR was the method, and the copy in TCRdb shows in-frame clones only, minus some. Of 140,000 to 150,000 clones in the sample, approximately 88% were seen once. Germline loops: CDR1 MNHNY, CDR2 SVGAGI (reference sequence). The CDR3 spans 12 residues. Trimming shortened V by 6 bases and J by 11 bases, and 14 bases separated the two germline ends. The clonotype originates from an adult who received the MenACWY meningococcal vaccine as a control. The material was peripheral blood, obtained 28 days after the second dose of the MenACWY control vaccine. The V call is TRBV6-6, the J call TRBJ2-1, with D tentatively TRBD1 (6 bases). The chain's CDR3 is CASRPEGGQQFF. The CDR3 DNA reads as TGTGCCAGCAGGCCCGAAGGGGGTCAGCAGTTCTTC.